This T cell receptor beta chain was captured in a study of identical twins. TCRdb passed the 5' RACE reads through MiXCR, listing each CDR3 protein once. The sample holds roughly 1,500,000 distinct CDR3 sequences; 32% are singletons and the top ten take approximately 0.25%. This clonotype has just one count. What it binds is unknown. Findings and caveats of the study: Among monozygotic twins, out-of-frame TCR alpha sharing exceeded what models predicted. Twins shared beta out-of-frame sequences in excess, but this excess was weaker. The conclusions drew on cross-sectional statistical analysis instead of tracking the same donors. A partial confounding effect on zero-insertion analyses could come from invariant MAIT and iNKT cells.

The V and J ends lost 7 bases and 1 base respectively, with 11 bases between them. The CDR3 length is 13 residues. Germline lookup yields CDR1 SGHRS and CDR2 YFSETQ. The rearrangement joins TRBV5-1 to TRBJ1-1, with a tentative D call TRBD1 (5 bases). The sample taken for sequencing was cord blood. The receptor's source is a newborn girl in good health. The CDR3 region is CASGPTGNTEAFF. DNA of the CDR3: TGCGCCAGCGGCCCCACAGGGAACACTGAAGCTTTCTTT.